The 5 T cell receptor beta chains presented below share a single source sample, sequenced in a study of T cell responses to AZD1222 COVID-19 vaccine. Libraries were prepared by immunoSEQ multiplex PCR; TCRdb keeps only in-frame clonotypes and omits some of them. Of some 130,000 clones in the sample, 88% are singletons; the top ten hold roughly 7.4%. The material sequenced was peripheral blood, taken on day 0 of AZD1222 vaccination. The receptors here all came from an adult in good health.

The chain has TRBV4-3 and TRBJ2-1; 9 nucleotides agree with TRBD1. Germline CDR1 and CDR2: LGHNA and YSLEER. The V and J ends lost 6 bases and 9 bases, in that order; junction bases with no gene match: 21. CDR3 length: 18 amino acids. The CDR3 sequence: CASSPNFSGTGYLGEQFF. In DNA, the CDR3 is TGCGCCAGCAGTCCTAACTTCTCCGGGACAGGGTATCTGGGTGAGCAGTTCTTC.

This chain links TRBV5-6 with TRBJ2-3; 9 bases fit TRBD2. V lost 2 bases to trimming and J lost 3 bases; unmatched junction nucleotides: 4. In germline, CDR1 is SGHDT, CDR2 YYEEEE. This CDR3 is built from 15 residues. The CDR3 DNA reads TGTGCCAGCAGCTTAGGTAGCGGGGGAACAGATACGCAGTATTTT. Translated: CASSLGSGGTDTQYF.

This clone was recorded once. This rearrangement joins TRBV14 to TRBJ1-6; no definite D call. Germline lookup yields CDR1 SGHDN and CDR2 FVKESK. This CDR3 is built from 14 residues. Trimming left V 6 bases short and J 7 bases short, with 13 bases between. The DNA of the CDR3 is TGTGCCAGCAGGTCACCCTTTTCAAATTCACCCCTCCACTTT. Protein: CASRSPFSNSPLHF.

V and J are TRBV20-1 and TRBJ2-7; D unresolved. The CDR3 totals 11 residues. The germline V and J ends were trimmed by 2 bases and 1 base, with 3 bases remaining between them. The germline gives CDR1 DFQATT, CDR2 SNEGSKA (reference sequence). The chain's CDR3 is CSARQSYEQYF. The CDR3 DNA reads TGCAGTGCTAGACAGTCCTACGAGCAGTACTTC.

This clone was seen only once. The chain recombines TRBV28 with TRBJ2-7, with 10 bases fitting TRBD2. Germline CDR1 and CDR2: MDHEN and SYDVKM. CDR3 length: 13 amino acids. V dropped 10 bases and J dropped 2; count of bases not matched to a gene: 5. CDR3 region: CAIATSGPYEQYF. CDR3 nucleotides: TGTGCCATCGCGACTAGCGGGCCCTACGAGCAGTACTTC. The full variable domain, rest sourced from reference TRBV28 and TRBJ2-7, is DVKVTQSSRYLVKRTGEKVFLECVQDMDHENMFWYRQDPGLGLRLIYFSYDVKMKEKGDIPEGYSVSREKKERFSLILESASTNQTSMYLCAIATSGPYEQYFGPGTRLTVT.